Listed below are T cell receptor beta chains from one sample, sequenced in a study of CD8+CD57+ T cells in acquired aplastic anemia. A single record per CDR3 protein comes from TCRdb applying MiXCR to the reads. This sample has tens of thousands of distinct CDR3 sequences; 55% occur once, and the top ten carry roughly 2.5%. The specimen sequenced was sorted CD4+, CD8+, or CD8+CD57+ T cells (not recorded which) from PBMCs. Receptors were obtained from a human donor in good health, serving as a control. The CDR3 runs from the conserved cysteine through the conserved F or W. The D gene is left open where the match is weak. Only part of the rows carry a size: once, few, many, or a class if the clone is expanded.

clone size	V gene	D gene	J gene	CDR3 DNA	CDR3 protein
once	TRBV10-2	NA	TRBJ2-6	TGCGCCGGCAGCGCCGATCCTGGGGCCAACGTCCTGACTTTC	CAGSADPGANVLTF
NA	TRBV5-1	NA	TRBJ1-1	TGCGCCAGCAGTCGCCCGGACAGCTCAAACACTGAAGCTTTCTTT	CASSRPDSSNTEAFF
once	TRBV20-1	NA	TRBJ1-2	TGCAGTGCCAGCAGTGCCCGATCCTTCGGCTACACCTTC	CSASSARSFGYTF
few	TRBV7-8	TRBD1	TRBJ1-1	TGTGCCAGCAGTACAGGGGCTTACACTGAAGCTTTCTTT	CASSTGAYTEAFF
NA	TRBV6-5	NA	TRBJ1-5	TGTGCCAGCAGTTATGGGCGAAGCAATCAGCCCCAGCATTTT	CASSYGRSNQPQHF
many	TRBV9	TRBD2	TRBJ2-2	TGTGCCAGCAAACGGACTAGCGGATACACCGGGGAGCTGTTTTTT	CASKRTSGYTGELFF
many	TRBV5-1	TRBD1	TRBJ1-2	TGCGCCAGCAGCCTCGGGACAGTTATCTATGGCTACACCTTC	CASSLGTVIYGYTF
NA	TRBV19	TRBD1	TRBJ1-5	TGTGCCAGTAGTACCACTTGGGACAGGGATGGCAATCAGCCCCAGCATTTT	CASSTTWDRDGNQPQHF
many	TRBV5-1	NA	TRBJ1-3	TGCGCCAGCAGCTTCGACAACTCTGGAAACACCATATATTTT	CASSFDNSGNTIYF
many	TRBV27	TRBD1	TRBJ2-5	TGTGCCAGCAGTCCGCGACAGGGTATCGATCCTTGGGAGACCCAGTACTTC	CASSPRQGIDPWETQYF
many	TRBV9	NA	TRBJ2-3	TGTGCCAGCACCAGCCGAGGGGTCACCACAGATACGCAGTATTTT	CASTSRGVTTDTQYF
NA	TRBV7-6	TRBD2	TRBJ2-5	TGTGCCAGCAGCTTATCTAGCGGCGTGGAGACCCAGTACTTC	CASSLSSGVETQYF
NA	TRBV20-1	NA	TRBJ2-5	TGCAGTGCTAGAGGAGGGGAGTTTGTGACCCAGTACTTC	CSARGGEFVTQYF
NA	TRBV7-6	TRBD1	TRBJ2-7	TGTGCCAGCAGCTACCGGACAGGGGGAGATTACGAGCAGTACTTC	CASSYRTGGDYEQYF
NA	TRBV2	TRBD1	TRBJ2-7	TGCGCCAGCAGCGCCGGACAGGCCTCCTACGAGCAGTACTTC	CASSAGQASYEQYF
NA	TRBV29-1	TRBD1	TRBJ2-7	TGCAGCCGCCGGACAGGGGAGGATGGCGAGCAGTACTTC	CSRRTGEDGEQYF
NA	TRBV9	TRBD2	TRBJ2-1	TGTGCCAGCAGCGTAGAACTAGCGGGGGGGTCGGAGCAGTTCTTC	CASSVELAGGSEQFF
NA	TRBV5-1	NA	TRBJ1-1	TGCGCCAGCAGCTTGGATTGGGTGAACACTGAAGCTTTCTTT	CASSLDWVNTEAFF
few	TRBV20-1	NA	TRBJ2-7	TGTAGTGCTAAAGATCTCAAAGCGGCGGAGCAGTACTTC	CSAKDLKAAEQYF
medium-sized	TRBV25-1	NA	TRBJ1-5	TGTGCCAGCACGAGGTTGGGGGAGGCCCCTTGCAATCAGCCCCAGCATTTT	CASTRLGEAPCNQPQHF
NA	TRBV10-2	TRBD2	TRBJ2-3	TGCGCCAGCAGTGAGGGGACTAGCGGGAGGGCCCGCACAGATACGCAGTATTTT	CASSEGTSGRARTDTQYF
NA	TRBV10-3	NA	TRBJ2-1	TGTGCCATCTGGGGGGGGACAGTACTCTACGAGCAGTTCTTC	CAIWGGTVLYEQFF
NA	TRBV10-3	NA	TRBJ2-6	TGTGCCATCAGTGACGGGGTAGGGGAGGTTGGGGCCAACGTCCTGACTTTC	CAISDGVGEVGANVLTF
NA	TRBV9	TRBD2	TRBJ2-1	TGTGCCAGCAGCGCCGGGACTAGCTCGCCTGAGCAGTTCTTC	CASSAGTSSPEQFF
many	TRBV28	NA	TRBJ2-7	TGTGCCGTGGCGGGGCAACCCTACGAGCAGTACTTC	CAVAGQPYEQYF
NA	TRBV15	NA	TRBJ1-2	TGTGCCACCAGCACTGGAAGCGAGGATGGCTACACCTTC	CATSTGSEDGYTF
NA	TRBV15	NA	TRBJ2-2	TGTGCCACCAGTCTTAACACCGGGGAGCTGTTTTTT	CATSLNTGELFF